The present T cell receptor beta chain was sequenced within a study of blood T cell repertoires in COVID-19. About the study: PBMCs, B-cell-depleted T cells, or T cells provided the cDNA or gDNA that made up the material.

The germline gives CDR1 SGHNT, CDR2 YENEEA. V lost 1 base, J lost 7 bases, and 7 bases lay in between. This CDR3 spans 12 amino acids. Method: immunoSEQ multiplex PCR; TCRdb's copy keeps in-frame clones and lacks some. The profile shows under 35,000 clones, around 83% of them singletons. This clonotype originated in a man in his 70s with acute or convalescent COVID-19. V usage is TRBV11-3 and J usage is TRBJ1-2, with D maybe TRBD1 (6 bases). The sample taken for sequencing was peripheral blood. The CDR3 reads CASSLAGVGYTF. The DNA of the CDR3 is TGTGCCAGCAGCTTAGCAGGGGTTGGCTACACCTTC.